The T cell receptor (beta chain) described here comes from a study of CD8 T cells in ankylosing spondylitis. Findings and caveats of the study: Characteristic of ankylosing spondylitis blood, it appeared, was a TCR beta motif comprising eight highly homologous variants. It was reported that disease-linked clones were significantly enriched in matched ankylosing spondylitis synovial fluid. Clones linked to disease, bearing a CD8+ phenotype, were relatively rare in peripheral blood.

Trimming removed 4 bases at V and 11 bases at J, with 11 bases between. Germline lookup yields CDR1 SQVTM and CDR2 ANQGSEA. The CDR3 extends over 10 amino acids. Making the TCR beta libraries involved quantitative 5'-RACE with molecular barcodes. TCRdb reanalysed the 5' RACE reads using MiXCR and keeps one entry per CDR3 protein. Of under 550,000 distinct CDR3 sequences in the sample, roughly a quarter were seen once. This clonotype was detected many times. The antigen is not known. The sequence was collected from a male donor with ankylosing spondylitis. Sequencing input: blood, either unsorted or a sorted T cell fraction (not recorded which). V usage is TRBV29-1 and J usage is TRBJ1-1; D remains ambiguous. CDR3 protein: CSVAPTEAFF. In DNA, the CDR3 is TGCAGCGTTGCGCCTACCGAGGCTTTCTTT.